Listed here are 32 T cell receptor beta chains from one sample, sequenced in a study of T cells in Graves' hyperthyroidism and ophthalmopathy. RNA transcripts yielded amplified TCR beta CDR3 regions. First-round RT-PCR targeting the TCR CDR3 was performed with the HTBI primer set. TCRdb processed the multiplex PCR reads anew with MiXCR; each CDR3 protein has one entry. The sample yields approximately 330,000 distinct CDR3 sequences, roughly 15% seen once. Sequenced: blood. The source of these receptors is a woman between 40 and 50 years old with Graves' ophthalmopathy.

This clonotype has only a few counts. The chain carries TRBV5-6 and TRBJ2-7; 9 bases agree with TRBD1. Germline V gene data show CDR1 as SGHDT and CDR2 as YYEEEE. The CDR3 is 17 residues long. Losses at the gene ends were 2 bases for V and 7 bases for J; bases not matched to a gene: 16. The CDR3 DNA is TGTGCCAGCAGCTTAGGCCGACTCCGGGACAGGGTACGGGAGCAGTACTTC. It translates to CASSLGRLRDRVREQYF.

This clonotype was counted ten times or more. The rearrangement uses TRBV20-1 and TRBJ2-3, with D unclear. There are 11 residues in the CDR3. Germline V CDR1 and CDR2: DFQATT, SNEGSKA (reference sequence). Trimming removed 6 bases from V and 4 bases from J, with 8 bases in between. The CDR3 reads CSASYSDTQYF. The DNA for the CDR3 is TGCAGTGCATCCTACTCAGATACGCAGTATTTT.

This clonotype was picked up a small number of times. The chain has TRBV18 and TRBJ2-2; D may match TRBD1 or TRBD2 (5 bases each). Trimming took off 4 bases at V and 0 bases at J, with 12 bases between the two ends. The CDR3 loop spans 16 amino acids. The V gene's germline CDR1 is KGHSH and CDR2 LQKENI. DNA of the CDR3: TGTGCCAGCTCACTCCTAGGGACGCCGAACACCGGGGAGCTGTTTTTT. This codes for CASSLLGTPNTGELFF.

This clonotype was found many times. J is TRBJ1-1 and V is TRBV20-1; D is perhaps TRBD1 (5 bases). CDR1 DFQATT and CDR2 SNEGSKA come from the germline V gene (reference sequence). CDR3 length equals 14 residues. V shed 2 bases and J shed 0 bases, with 10 bases lying between them. The CDR3 coding sequence is TGCAGTGCTAGACTGGGGACGTTGAACACTGAAGCTTTCTTT. This sequence encodes CSARLGTLNTEAFF.

This clonotype was seen many times. The chain uses TRBV19 and TRBJ1-1; tentatively, D is TRBD1 (6 bases). The V gene's germline CDR1 is LNHDA and CDR2 SQIVND (reference sequence). The length of the CDR3 is 15 residues. The V and J ends lost 0 bases and 7 bases respectively, with 15 bases between them. Written as DNA, the CDR3 is TGTGCCAGTAGTATAGATTTGGGCAGGGGAGGTGAAGCTTTCTTT. This sequence encodes CASSIDLGRGGEAFF.

The table lists this clonotype with many counts. This rearrangement joins TRBV5-8 to TRBJ2-5; 10 nucleotides match TRBD2. After removal of 4 bases from V and 2 bases from J, the junction contained 5 bases not matched to a gene. The CDR3 spans 15 residues. Germline assignment: CDR1 SGHTS and CDR2 YDEGEE. For the CDR3, the DNA is TGTGCCAGCAGCGGTAGCGGGGGGTCTCAAGAGACCCAGTACTTC. Protein product: CASSGSGGSQETQYF.

Turning to this clonotype: This may be a read error, as it is one base from a much larger clone. The gene calls are TRBV27 and TRBJ1-6; D unclear. Germline V gene lookup returns CDR1 MNHEY and CDR2 SMNVEV (reference sequence). This CDR3 spans 16 amino acids. Trimming cost V 8 bases and J 0 bases, with 14 bases left between them. The CDR3 DNA reads as TGTGCCAGCGGAGGAGCGCAGAGCTCCTATAATTCACCCCTCCACTTT. This encodes CASGGAQSSYNSPLHF.

This clonotype came up many times. The rearrangement joins TRBV6-1 to TRBJ1-2; no clear D. Germline CDR1 and CDR2: MNHNS and SASEGT. V lost 7 bases, J lost 4 bases, and 16 bases lay in between. The CDR3 has 14 amino acids. CDR3 loop: CASIPTPVGYGYTF. CDR3 nucleotide sequence: TGTGCCAGCATTCCGACTCCCGTCGGCTATGGCTACACCTTC.

Many counts were recorded for this clonotype. The V gene is TRBV12-5, the J gene TRBJ2-1; D call uncertain. The CDR3 is made up of 12 amino acids. The germline CDR1 and CDR2 sequences are LGHNT and FRNRAP. The ends were cut back, 3 bases at V and 9 bases at J, with 9 bases in the middle. Here the CDR3 reads CASGLTWGEQFF. The CDR3 DNA reads as TGTGCTAGTGGTTTAACCTGGGGTGAGCAGTTCTTC.

This clonotype was counted between two and nine times. The V call is TRBV18, the J call TRBJ1-1; D ambiguous. Germline loops: CDR1 KGHSH, CDR2 LQKENI. The length of the CDR3 is 12 residues. V was clipped by 1 base and J by 7 bases, with 7 bases between them. This chain's CDR3 is CASSPLRDEAFF. In DNA, the CDR3 is TGTGCCAGCTCACCACTTCGGGATGAAGCTTTCTTT.

This clonotype showed up many times. V usage is TRBV2 and J usage is TRBJ2-6; D is possibly TRBD1 (7 bases). Germline CDR1 SNHLY, CDR2 FYNNEI. The V end was cut by 6 bases, the J end by 4 bases, with 13 bases between. The CDR3 spans 15 residues. The CDR3 DNA reads TGTGCCAGCAGACCCAGGGGGGTCGGGGCCAACGTCCTGACTTTC. Protein: CASRPRGVGANVLTF.

This clonotype was picked up many times. The V and J genes are TRBV7-2 and TRBJ2-5, with TRBD2 identical over 14 bases. V lost 5 bases and J lost 4; bases outside the gene matches: 12. Germline assignment: CDR1 SGHTA and CDR2 FQGNSA. The CDR3 loop spans 18 amino acids. The chain's CDR3 is CASSPRLAGGPSAETQYF. CDR3 in DNA: TGTGCCAGCAGCCCCCGACTAGCGGGGGGGCCTTCAGCAGAGACCCAGTACTTC.

The chain links TRBV4-1 to TRBJ2-1; D gene unclear. The CDR3 consists of 15 residues. CDR1 MGHRA and CDR2 YSYEKL come from the germline V gene. Trimming shortened V by 5 bases and J by 7 bases, and 18 bases separated the two germline ends. The CDR3 loop is CASSKSASGKNEQFF. The CDR3 DNA reads TGCGCCAGCAGCAAATCGGCGTCCGGAAAAAATGAGCAGTTCTTC.

This chain joins TRBV7-9 and TRBJ2-1; D is ambiguous. The length of the CDR3 is 15 residues. V lost 5 bases to trimming and J lost 3 bases, with 14 bases between them. Germline V gene lookup returns CDR1 SEHNR and CDR2 FQNEAQ (reference sequence). CDR3 coding DNA: TGTGCCAGCAGCGTCACCCGGGCCCTCTACAATGAGCAGTTCTTC. This sequence encodes CASSVTRALYNEQFF.

In its sample, this clonotype was seen many times. V and J are TRBV12-3 or TRBV12-4 and TRBJ2-7, with TRBD1 matching 10 bases. The CDR3 is made up of 15 amino acids. V lost 6 bases to trimming and J lost 4 bases; unmatched junction nucleotides: 9. CDR3 region: CASRETGGLRYEQYF. The CDR3 region has the DNA TGTGCCAGCAGGGAGACAGGGGGCTTGCGGTACGAGCAGTACTTC.

This clonotype was observed a few times. This chain joins TRBV24-1 and TRBJ2-7, with 7 positions matching TRBD1. J lost 6 bases, V lost 10 bases, and 17 bases had no gene match. There are 15 residues in the CDR3. The germline V gene has CDR1 KGHDR and CDR2 SFDVKD. The CDR3 region is CATSPGDRDYSEQYF. DNA of the CDR3: TGTGCCACTTCCCCCGGAGACAGGGATTACAGCGAGCAGTACTTC.

This clonotype was seen only a few times. The V call is TRBV12-3 or TRBV12-4, the J call TRBJ2-7, with TRBD1 matching 7 bases. The length of the CDR3 is 13 residues. V shed 4 bases, J shed 4 bases, and the junction held 4 bases outside the gene matches. The CDR3 DNA reads as TGTGCCAGCAGTTCGGACAGGAAGTACGAGCAGTACTTC. Amino acids: CASSSDRKYEQYF.

The chain recombines TRBV30 with TRBJ2-5, with D hard to call. This CDR3 has 14 residues. CDR1 is GTSNPN, CDR2 SVGIG, per germline (reference sequence). Trimming removed 1 base at V and 4 bases at J, with 13 bases between. CDR3 in amino acids: CAWSADSSGETQYF. DNA for the CDR3: TGTGCCTGGAGTGCAGACTCGAGTGGAGAGACCCAGTACTTC. The variable domain in full, completed from reference TRBV30 and TRBJ2-5, reads SQTIHQWPATLVQPVGSPLSLECTVEGTSNPNLYWYRQAAGRGLQLLFYSVGIGQISSEVPQNLSASRPQDRQFILSSKKLLLSDSGFYLCAWSADSSGETQYFGPGTRLLVL.

This clonotype was seen many times. The V call is TRBV28, the J call TRBJ2-1; D not certain. CDR1 is MDHEN, CDR2 SYDVKM, per germline. This CDR3 contains 15 residues. V gave up 3 bases and J gave up 6 bases, with 15 bases separating them. The CDR3 sequence is CASSLERPGPNEQFF. In nucleotides, the CDR3 is TGTGCCAGCAGTTTGGAGCGCCCTGGCCCCAATGAGCAGTTCTTC. Full variable domain (outside the CDR3, taken from reference TRBV28 and TRBJ2-1): DVKVTQSSRYLVKRTGEKVFLECVQDMDHENMFWYRQDPGLGLRLIYFSYDVKMKEKGDIPEGYSVSREKKERFSLILESASTNQTSMYLCASSLERPGPNEQFFGPGTRLTVL.

A note on this clonotype: A clone one base away is much larger, so this may be a read error. The chain is built from TRBV2 and TRBJ2-1; no firm D call. The J call may be faulty, since TRBJ2-7 better matches the DNA end. This CDR3 spans 14 amino acids. In germline, CDR1 is SNHLY, CDR2 FYNNEI. Here the CDR3 DNA reads TGTGCCAGCATGCCCGACCGCTCCTACAATGAGCAGTACTTC. Its translation: CASMPDRSYNEQYF.

V is TRBV14 and J is TRBJ2-3; TRBD2 agrees at 10 bases. The CDR3 extends over 16 amino acids. With 3 bases clipped from V and 8 bases from J, the junction kept 11 bases outside the gene matches. Germline V gene lookup returns CDR1 SGHDN and CDR2 FVKESK. The CDR3 coding sequence is TGTGCCAGCAGCCAGGATACATCCCTAGCGGGAGTTACGCAGTATTTT. This codes for CASSQDTSLAGVTQYF.

This clonotype was counted at least ten times. This chain links TRBV7-2 with TRBJ2-1, with TRBD2 matching 13 bases. Germline CDR1 reads SGHTA; CDR2 reads FQGNSA. The CDR3 loop spans 19 amino acids. V shed 4 bases, J shed 6 bases, and the junction held 15 bases outside the gene matches. The CDR3 DNA is TGTGCCAGCAGCTCTCGTGGCGGGGGGACTAGCGGGGCCCTCAATGAGCAGTTCTTC. Amino acid sequence: CASSSRGGGTSGALNEQFF.

This clonotype was counted ten times or more. The chain links TRBV7-8 to TRBJ1-1, with 10 nucleotides matching TRBD1. CDR1 SGHVS and CDR2 FQNEAQ come from the germline V gene. J lost 6 bases, V lost 4 bases, and 8 bases had no gene match. CDR3 length: 15 amino acids. CDR3 residues: CASSYRDRGSPEAFF. The DNA of the CDR3 is TGTGCCAGCAGCTACCGGGACAGGGGTTCTCCTGAAGCTTTCTTT.

This clonotype was observed a handful of times. This chain links TRBV5-1 with TRBJ2-5, with D possibly TRBD1 on 6 matching bases. The length of the CDR3 is 14 residues. V was clipped by 0 bases and J by 5 bases, with 11 bases between them. The germline CDR1 and CDR2 sequences are SGHRS and YFSETQ. The CDR3 DNA sequence: TGCGCCAGCAGCTTGGACAGGGTACGGGAGACCCAGTACTTC. This gives the protein CASSLDRVRETQYF. Complete variable domain (other parts from reference TRBV5-1 and TRBJ2-5): KAGVTQTPRYLIKTRGQQVTLSCSPISGHRSVSWYQQTPGQGLQFLFEYFSETQRNKGNFPGRFSGRQFSNSRSEMNVSTLELGDSALYLCASSLDRVRETQYFGPGTRLLVL.

This clonotype was recorded a few times. The chain joins TRBV5-6 to TRBJ2-1; either TRBD1 or TRBD2 may fit D (7 bases each). V gave up 5 bases and J gave up 4 bases, with 22 bases separating them. Germline assignment: CDR1 SGHDT and CDR2 YYEEEE. The CDR3 is made up of 17 amino acids. The DNA of the CDR3 is TGTGCCAGCAGTAGGGGGCTCCGGGACTATCCATACAATGAGCAGTTCTTC. As protein: CASSRGLRDYPYNEQFF.

There are many counts of this clonotype. V usage is TRBV6-1 and J usage is TRBJ1-6, with 10 bases fitting TRBD1. The CDR3 has 16 amino acids. Trimming at V came to 5 bases and at J to 7 bases, leaving 8 bases not matched to a gene. Germline CDR1 and CDR2: MNHNS and SASEGT. The CDR3: CASSPVPGQGNSPLHF. Written as DNA, the CDR3 is TGTGCCAGCAGTCCAGTCCCGGGACAGGGGAATTCACCCCTCCACTTT.

This clonotype was seen more than once but under ten times. The CDR3 protein is CASSLSSGRKTQYF. CDR3 nucleotides: TGTGCCAGCAGTTTATCCAGCGGGAGGAAGACCCAGTACTTC. The chain joins TRBV12-3 or TRBV12-4 to TRBJ2-5, with 9 nucleotides matching TRBD2. The CDR3 length is 14 residues. The V and J ends lost 2 bases and 6 bases, in that order; junction bases with no gene match: 4.

This clonotype was recorded many times. J is TRBJ1-1 and V is TRBV7-8; D is ambiguous. Trimming shortened V by 1 base and J by 9 bases, and 18 bases separated the two germline ends. There are 15 residues in the CDR3. Germline loops: CDR1 SGHVS, CDR2 FQNEAQ. CDR3 nucleotide sequence: TGTGCCAGCAGCTTAGGGATCGGCGGAGTCATCCAAGCTTTCTTT. It encodes CASSLGIGGVIQAFF.

This clonotype was observed at least ten times. This rearrangement joins TRBV5-1 to TRBJ1-1, with D possibly being TRBD1 (6 bases). Trimming cost V 4 bases and J 2 bases, with 15 bases left between them. The germline V gene has CDR1 SGHRS and CDR2 YFSETQ. The CDR3 has 15 amino acids. CDR3 DNA: TGCGCCAGCAGCGCCACGACAGGAGGAAACACTGAAGCTTTCTTT. Translating it yields CASSATTGGNTEAFF.

This clonotype was counted at least ten times. The chain joins TRBV11-2 to TRBJ2-5, with no clear D. Trimming cost V 0 bases and J 1 base, with 3 bases left between them. The CDR3 runs 13 residues. In germline, CDR1 is SGHAT, CDR2 FQNNGV. The DNA for the CDR3 is TGTGCCAGCAGCTTAGAACTCCAAGAGACCCAGTACTTC. This encodes CASSLELQETQYF.

This chain uses TRBV30 with TRBJ2-1, with D perhaps assigned TRBD1 or TRBD2 (5 bases each). V gave up 5 bases and J gave up 2 bases, with 10 bases separating them. The CDR3 spans 13 residues. From germline, CDR1 is GTSNPN and CDR2 SVGIG (reference sequence). The CDR3: CAWAEGPYNEQFF. DNA for the CDR3: TGTGCCTGGGCCGAGGGACCCTACAATGAGCAGTTCTTC.

The V gene is TRBV18, the J gene TRBJ2-7; 9 positions match TRBD2. Per germline, CDR1 KGHSH and CDR2 LQKENI. CDR3 length: 15 amino acids. V trimming: 3 bases; J trimming: 3 bases; junction bases outside the gene matches: 6. CDR3 DNA sequence: TGTGCCAGCTCACCGACGTCTAGCGGGAACTACGAGCAGTACTTC. This sequence encodes CASSPTSSGNYEQYF.